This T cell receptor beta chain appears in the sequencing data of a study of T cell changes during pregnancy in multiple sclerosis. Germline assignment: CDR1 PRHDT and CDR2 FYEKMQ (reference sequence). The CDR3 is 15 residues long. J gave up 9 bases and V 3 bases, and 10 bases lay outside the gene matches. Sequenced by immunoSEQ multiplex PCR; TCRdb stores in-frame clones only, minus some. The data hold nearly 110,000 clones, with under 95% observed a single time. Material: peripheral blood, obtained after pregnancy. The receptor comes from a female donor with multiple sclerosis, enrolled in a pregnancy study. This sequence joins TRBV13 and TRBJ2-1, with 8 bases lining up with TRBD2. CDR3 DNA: TGTGCCAGCAGCTTCACCGGGACTAGTCGAGGTGAGCAGTTCTTC. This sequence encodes CASSFTGTSRGEQFF.